This entry describes one T cell receptor beta chain. Its cognate antigen is unknown. The CDR3 loop spans 16 amino acids. The J segment lost 2 bases and the V segment lost 3 bases, leaving 7 bases of the junction unmatched. CDR1 is SGHAT, CDR2 FQNNGV, per germline. The source of the sample is a study of regulatory T cells in long-lasting Graves disease. Overall study findings and caveats: Among samples with persistent disease, TRBV28, TRBJ1-2 and TRBJ2-5 were favored. Thyroid tissue went unstudied; only peripheral blood was examined.

TCR beta libraries were built with iRepertoire HTBI primers and Arm-PCR of CDR3 regions. TCRdb itself ran the multiplex PCR reads through MiXCR, one entry per CDR3 protein. The sample holds about 620,000 distinct CDR3 sequences, roughly 16% seen once. Time point in this sample: newly diagnosed GD, antithyroid drugs for less than 3 months. After RNA was extracted from PBMCs, the TCR library was made from it. This same sample was also part of a study on T cells in Graves' hyperthyroidism and ophthalmopathy. This second report adds: The TCR CDR3 was amplified in a first-round RT-PCR using the HTBI primer set. Blood also held most thyroid clonotypes expanded beyond 0.001.

The gene calls are TRBV11-2 and TRBJ2-7, with 10 bases fitting TRBD1. This specimen was peripheral blood mononuclear cells (PBMCs), taken at new diagnosis, from a patient treated with antithyroid drugs. The TCR originated in a woman aged 25 to 39 with Graves disease. This chain's CDR3 is CASSLDVGQGAYEQYF. CDR3 DNA: TGTGCCAGCAGCTTGGATGTCGGACAGGGGGCCTACGAGCAGTACTTC.